These 6 T cell receptor beta chains were all obtained from the same sample, sequenced in a study of T cell responses to AZD1222 COVID-19 vaccine. Assay used: immunoSEQ multiplex PCR; TCRdb lists only in-frame clones, some missing. This sample yields roughly 190,000 clones, of which approximately 91% are seen a single time; 3.4% belongs to the top ten. The specimen comprised peripheral blood, sampled 28 days after the second AZD1222 dose. All receptors derive from an adult who received the AZD1222 COVID-19 vaccine.

This chain uses TRBV5-6 with TRBJ1-1, with D tentatively TRBD1 (6 bases). V was pared by 2 bases and J by 11 bases, with 16 bases between. CDR3 size: 13 residues. Looked up from germline, CDR1 is SGHDT and CDR2 is YYEEEE. The CDR3 is CASSLPPTGGAFF. The CDR3, as DNA: TGTGCCAGCAGCTTACCGCCGACGGGGGGCGCTTTCTTT.

This clone was detected a few times. The chain couples TRBV7-3 to TRBJ2-1; TRBD1 matches at 8 bases. CDR3 length: 13 amino acids. The germline V gene encodes CDR1 SGHTA and CDR2 FQGTGA. The V and J ends lost 3 bases and 5 bases, in that order; junction bases with no gene match: 0. In DNA form, the CDR3 reads TGTGCCAGCAGCTTGGACAGGGACAATGAGCAGTTCTTC. Protein: CASSLDRDNEQFF.

This clone occurred a few times. The rearrangement joins TRBV28 to TRBJ2-7, with 10 bases aligning to TRBD2. CDR3 length: 18 residues. V lost 6 bases to trimming and J lost 0 bases; unmatched junction nucleotides: 14. Germline V gene lookup returns CDR1 MDHEN and CDR2 SYDVKM. The CDR3 sequence is CASSLRLAGAQSSYEQYF. The DNA of the CDR3 is TGTGCCAGCAGCCTTAGACTAGCGGGTGCCCAAAGCTCCTACGAGCAGTACTTC. The entire variable domain, with the rest obtained from reference TRBV28 and TRBJ2-7, is as follows: DVKVTQSSRYLVKRTGEKVFLECVQDMDHENMFWYRQDPGLGLRLIYFSYDVKMKEKGDIPEGYSVSREKKERFSLILESASTNQTSMYLCASSLRLAGAQSSYEQYFGPGTRLTVT.

The V call is TRBV9, the J call TRBJ2-1; 13 nucleotides agree with TRBD2. The CDR3 extends over 16 amino acids. CDR1 is SGDLS and CDR2 is YYNGEE in the germline V gene. With V trimmed by 2 bases and J by 5 bases, 4 bases remained unmatched. CDR3 loop: CASSVPTSGRDNEQFF. Here the CDR3 DNA reads TGTGCCAGCAGCGTTCCAACTAGCGGGAGGGACAATGAGCAGTTCTTC.

The chain employs TRBV19 and TRBJ2-7; no firm D call. Germline CDR1 LNHDA, CDR2 SQIVND (reference sequence). The CDR3 spans 13 residues. Trimming pared 3 bases from V and 1 base from J, leaving 7 bases between. The CDR3: CASSIFGSYEQYF. The CDR3 region has the DNA TGTGCCAGTAGTATTTTTGGATCCTACGAGCAGTACTTC.

The chain links TRBV5-8 to TRBJ2-3; D call uncertain. The V gene lost 0 bases and the J gene lost 0 bases, with 5 bases spanning the gap. The CDR3 is made up of 14 amino acids. Germline V CDR1 and CDR2: SGHTS, YDEGEE. As DNA, the CDR3 is TGTGCCAGCAGCTTGGTCGGGAGCACAGATACGCAGTATTTT. This codes for CASSLVGSTDTQYF.